The next 21 T cell receptor beta chains were all read from a single sample in a study of control samples from healthy donors and cancer patients. The assay was immunoSEQ multiplex PCR, and TCRdb's table has in-frame clones only and misses some. This sample has about 180,000 clones, with about 90% found just once. Sample: blood. Receptors originate from a woman between 50 and 59 years old in good health.

The count of this clone is one. The chain carries TRBV9 and TRBJ2-5, with 14 bases that match TRBD2. The germline V gene has CDR1 SGDLS and CDR2 YYNGEE. Trimming removed 4 bases from V and 5 bases from J; junction bases left unmatched: 13. The CDR3 loop spans 18 amino acids. Here the CDR3 DNA reads TGTGCCAGCAGCAAAGGGACTAGCGGGAGAAGGTTGGGGGAGACCCAGTACTTC. Translated: CASSKGTSGRRLGETQYF.

This clone occurred once. The chain joins TRBV7-8 to TRBJ1-3; D unclear. Germline V CDR1 and CDR2: SGHVS, FQNEAQ. V lost 1 base to trimming and J lost 2 bases, with 21 bases between them. The CDR3 is made up of 19 amino acids. This CDR3 reads CASSLVAGSSRVTGNTIYF. DNA of the CDR3: TGTGCCAGCAGCTTAGTGGCGGGAAGCTCGCGTGTGACTGGAAACACCATATATTTT.

CDR3 in DNA: TGTGCCAGTAGTACAGGGACAGGCATGGCGGAGACCCAGTACTTC. Protein sequence: CASSTGTGMAETQYF. The V and J genes are TRBV19 and TRBJ2-5, with 8 bases aligning to TRBD1. V was clipped by 4 bases and J by 5 bases; unmatched bases: 9. Germline CDR1 LNHDA, CDR2 SQIVND (reference sequence). This CDR3 has 15 residues.

The CDR3 DNA follows: TGTGCCAGCAGCAGACACCTGATGCACTACGAGCAGTACTTC. Translating it yields CASSRHLMHYEQYF. V usage is TRBV28 and J usage is TRBJ2-7; D not resolved. V was trimmed by 6 bases and J by 3 bases, leaving 15 bases between them. CDR1 and CDR2 (germline): MDHEN, SYDVKM. The CDR3 runs to 14 residues.

This chain uses TRBV27 with TRBJ1-5; no clear D. Germline V gives CDR1 MNHEY, CDR2 SMNVEV (reference sequence). Trimming cost V 5 bases and J 6 bases, with 14 bases left between them. CDR3 length: 14 amino acids. The CDR3 spells CASSPPGWGQPQHF. For the CDR3, the DNA is TGTGCCAGCAGTCCCCCGGGCTGGGGTCAGCCCCAGCATTTT.

This chain links TRBV4-3 with TRBJ2-3, with 11 bases identical to TRBD2. The V gene's germline CDR1 is LGHNA and CDR2 YSLEER. The CDR3 runs 16 residues. Trimming cost V 4 bases and J 5 bases; bases outside gene matches: 8. The CDR3 DNA reads as TGCGCCAGCAGCCTCATAGCGGGAGGGCCACAAGATACGCAGTATTTT. Translation gives CASSLIAGGPQDTQYF.

The rearrangement uses TRBV18 and TRBJ2-3; weak D call: TRBD1 (5 bases). CDR3 length: 15 residues. V lost 4 bases and J 3 bases, leaving 14 bases between the germline ends. CDR1 and CDR2 from the germline V gene are KGHSH and LQKENI. Here the CDR3 reads CASSRGHQVTDTQYF. CDR3 DNA: TGTGCCAGCTCACGAGGACACCAAGTGACAGATACGCAGTATTTT.

This clone was detected only a few times. The chain joins TRBV19 to TRBJ1-2; no definite D call. Germline CDR1 reads LNHDA; CDR2 reads SQIVND (reference sequence). The CDR3 has 11 amino acids. The V and J ends lost 3 bases and 8 bases respectively, with 7 bases between them. CDR3 in amino acids: CASSIGRGYTF. The CDR3 DNA reads TGTGCCAGTAGTATTGGGAGGGGCTACACCTTC.

The V and J genes are TRBV7-6 and TRBJ2-1; the D gene could be TRBD1 or TRBD2 (6 bases each). CDR1 and CDR2 from the germline V gene are SGHVS and FNYEAQ. The CDR3 has 16 residues. With 2 bases removed from V and 3 bases from J, the gap between germline ends came to 14 bases. CDR3 sequence reads: CASSLTGAVGYNEQFF. In DNA, the CDR3 is TGTGCCAGCAGCTTAACGGGGGCTGTAGGCTACAATGAGCAGTTCTTC. The whole variable domain, remainder taken from reference TRBV7-6 and TRBJ2-1, is GAGVSQSPRYKVTKRGQDVALRCDPISGHVSLYWYRQALGQGPEFLTYFNYEAQQDKSGLPNDRFSAERPEGSISTLTIQRTEQRDSAMYRCASSLTGAVGYNEQFFGPGTRLTVL.

The chain's CDR3 is CAWTEGINEKLFF. CDR3 in DNA: TGTGCCTGGACCGAGGGAATTAATGAAAAACTGTTTTTT. This rearrangement joins TRBV30 to TRBJ1-4; D is uncertain. This CDR3 contains 13 residues. V shed 4 bases and J shed 4 bases, with 10 bases lying between them. Looked up from germline, CDR1 is GTSNPN and CDR2 is SVGIG (reference sequence).

The CDR3 coding sequence is TGTGCCAGCAGCCAAGAGGGCAGGTACAATGAAAAACTGTTTTTT. Protein product: CASSQEGRYNEKLFF. This rearrangement joins TRBV3-1 (or the pseudogene TRBV3-2) to TRBJ1-4; D ambiguous. Germline-derived CDR1 and CDR2 are LGHDT and YNNKEL (reference sequence). V dropped 0 bases and J dropped 5 bases, with 10 bases sitting between them. The CDR3 runs 15 residues.

The gene calls are TRBV4-3 and TRBJ1-2; D unresolved. The CDR3 contains 15 residues. Germline V lookup: CDR1 LGHNA, CDR2 YSLEER. V lost 0 bases, J lost 1 base, and 9 bases lay in between. CDR3 nucleotide sequence: TGCGCCAGCAGCCAAGACCGGGCGAGTAACTATGGCTACACCTTC. Protein: CASSQDRASNYGYTF.

The chain links TRBV19 to TRBJ2-2; D gene ambiguous. Germline V gives CDR1 LNHDA, CDR2 SQIVND (reference sequence). CDR3 length: 15 amino acids. With 5 bases removed from V and 4 bases from J, the gap between germline ends came to 14 bases. The DNA for the CDR3 is TGTGCCAGTAGTTTGGACCGGTTTACCACCGGGGAGCTGTTTTTT. It is translated as CASSLDRFTTGELFF. Full variable domain (missing parts from reference TRBV19 and TRBJ2-2): DGGITQSPKYLFRKEGQNVTLSCEQNLNHDAMYWYRQDPGQGLRLIYYSQIVNDFQKGDIAEGYSVSREKKESFPLTVTSAQKNPTAFYLCASSLDRFTTGELFFGEGSRLTVL.

The chain uses TRBV4-3 and TRBJ2-6; D is ambiguous. The germline V gene has CDR1 LGHNA and CDR2 YSLEER. The V and J ends lost 0 bases and 4 bases respectively, with 19 bases between them. CDR3 length: 19 residues. CDR3: CASSQDSPVFRAGANVLTF. The CDR3 coding sequence is TGCGCCAGCAGCCAAGATAGTCCGGTTTTTCGGGCCGGGGCCAACGTCCTGACTTTC.

The gene calls are TRBV7-8 and TRBJ2-3, with 10 bases matching TRBD2. This CDR3 is built from 16 residues. Germline loops: CDR1 SGHVS, CDR2 FQNEAQ. V shed 1 base and J 2 bases; nucleotides not matched to a gene: 3. The CDR3 reads CASSLVGTSDTDTQYF. CDR3 in DNA: TGTGCCAGCAGCTTAGTCGGGACTAGCGACACAGATACGCAGTATTTT.

The chain carries TRBV6-4 and TRBJ2-1; no clear D gene. There are 15 residues in the CDR3. The germline V gene has CDR1 MRHNA and CDR2 SNTAGT. Trimming took 4 bases from V and 4 from J, leaving 14 bases between them. CDR3 in amino acids: CASSVRPMDYNEQFF. In DNA form, the CDR3 reads TGTGCCAGCAGTGTCCGACCCATGGATTACAATGAGCAGTTCTTC.

The chain couples TRBV6-2 or TRBV6-3 to TRBJ1-2; 7 bases map to TRBD1. The length of the CDR3 is 15 residues. Germline V gives CDR1 MNHEY, CDR2 SVGEGT. V shed 5 bases, J shed 2 bases, and the junction held 8 bases outside the gene matches. The CDR3 bases are TGTGCCAGCAGTGTGTCAGGGGGGAGAAACTATGGCTACACCTTC. As protein: CASSVSGGRNYGYTF.

This chain uses TRBV24-1 with TRBJ1-2; no definite D call. The CDR3 is 13 residues long. CDR1 is KGHDR and CDR2 is SFDVKD in the germline V gene. V was cut by 4 bases and J by 3 bases, with 8 bases left in between. CDR3 loop: CATSDSGYYGYTF. CDR3 bases: TGTGCCACCAGTGACTCAGGATACTATGGCTACACCTTC.

J is TRBJ2-7 and V is TRBV7-2, with 12 bases fitting TRBD2. V trimming: 5 bases; J trimming: 6 bases; junction bases outside the gene matches: 8. This CDR3 has 15 amino acids. Germline CDR1 reads SGHTA; CDR2 reads FQGNSA. The CDR3 DNA sequence: TGTGCCAGCAGCCAGACGGGACTAGCGGGTCTCGAGCAGTACTTC. Its translation: CASSQTGLAGLEQYF. The full variable domain, rest sourced from reference TRBV7-2 and TRBJ2-7, is GAGVSQSPSNKVTEKGKDVELRCDPISGHTALYWYRQSLGQGLEFLIYFQGNSAPDKSGLPSDRFSAERTGGSVSTLTIQRTQQEDSAVYLCASSQTGLAGLEQYFGPGTRLTVT.

The chain combines TRBV20-1 with TRBJ2-1; no firm D call. The germline V gene has CDR1 DFQATT and CDR2 SNEGSKA (reference sequence). V was trimmed by 3 bases and J by 8 bases, leaving 8 bases between them. CDR3 length: 11 residues. Here the CDR3 DNA reads TGCAGTGCTAGCCCCCGGGATGAGCAGTTCTTC. This translates into CSASPRDEQFF.

The chain's CDR3 is CASSLRRGFGRGLETQYF. DNA of the CDR3: TGTGCCAGCAGCTTACGGCGGGGATTCGGCAGGGGGCTAGAGACCCAGTACTTC. This chain uses TRBV7-7 with TRBJ2-5; 8 nucleotides agree with TRBD1. Unmatched junction bases numbered 15, after V lost 2 bases and J lost 4 bases. This CDR3 has 18 amino acids. In germline, CDR1 is SSHAT, CDR2 FNYEAQ (reference sequence).